The 28 T cell receptor beta chains below all came from one sample that was sequenced in a study of T cells in Graves' hyperthyroidism and ophthalmopathy. Researchers amplified the TCR beta CDR3 regions from RNA transcripts. TCR CDR3 underwent first-round RT-PCR with the HTBI primer set. TCRdb ran MiXCR on the multiplex PCR reads and lists one entry per CDR3 protein. The sample lists tens of thousands of distinct CDR3 sequences, 45% to 65% occurring once. Sequenced: peripheral blood or thyroid tissue (not recorded which). The receptors shown here come from a man aged 18 to 30 with Graves' hyperthyroidism.

The chain couples TRBV4-3 to TRBJ2-7; no clear D. CDR3 length: 16 amino acids. Germline CDR1 reads LGHNA; CDR2 reads YSLEER. Deletions cut 0 bases from V and 0 bases from J, with 12 bases between. The CDR3: CASSQESGTSSYEQYF. The CDR3 bases are TGCGCCAGCAGCCAAGAGTCGGGCACCAGCTCCTACGAGCAGTACTTC.

This clonotype was detected many times. The chain couples TRBV6-5 to TRBJ1-1; 7 bases are shared with TRBD1. With 2 bases clipped from V and 10 bases from J, the junction kept 7 bases outside the gene matches. The CDR3 is 13 amino acids. Germline CDR1 and CDR2: MNHEY and SVGAGI. In DNA, the CDR3 is TGTGCCAGCAGTTACCGGACAGGTTTCGGAGCTTTCTTT. It codes for CASSYRTGFGAFF.

This clonotype was seen a single time. This may be a read error, as it is one base from a much larger clone. The CDR3 carries no conserved terminal phenylalanine or tryptophan, so it likely arises from a read error. The chain links TRBV20-1 to TRBJ2-3; possibly TRBD1 or TRBD2 for D (5 bases each). The CDR3 consists of 12 residues. Germline values: CDR1 DFQATT, CDR2 SNEGSKA (reference sequence). Trimming removed 6 bases at V and 2 bases at J, with 9 bases between. The CDR3 bases are TGCAGTGCCCGGGACCTCACAGATACGCAGTATCTT. This sequence encodes CSARDLTDTQYL.

The rearrangement links TRBV7-2 to TRBJ2-6; 7 bases align to TRBD1. V gave up 5 bases and J gave up 4 bases; unmatched junction bases: 11. The germline V gene encodes CDR1 SGHTA and CDR2 FQGNSA. There are 17 residues in the CDR3. The CDR3 DNA reads TGTGCCAGCAGCCCCAACAGGGGTGGCACCGGGGCCAACGTCCTGACTTTC. This gives the protein CASSPNRGGTGANVLTF.

Of note for this clonotype: Lacking the conserved final phenylalanine or tryptophan, this CDR3 likely reflects a read error. The chain couples TRBV20-1 to TRBJ1-2, with D perhaps TRBD1 (5 bases). Germline CDR1 and CDR2: DFQATT and SNEGSKA (reference sequence). The CDR3 runs to 16 residues. The V end lost 6 bases, the J end lost 4 bases, and 24 bases lay between the germline ends. The CDR3 protein is CSAPLLGRSSRYGYTL. The CDR3 DNA sequence: TGCAGTGCCCCCTTGTTGGGACGGAGCTCCCGCTATGGCTACACCCTC.

This clonotype was counted many times. This rearrangement joins TRBV11-3 to TRBJ1-1; D remains ambiguous. The CDR3 spans 13 residues. From germline, CDR1 is SGHNT and CDR2 YENEEA. Trimming pared 5 bases from V and 1 base from J, leaving 8 bases between. DNA of the CDR3: TGTGCCAGCAGCCGCGACCGGAACACTGAAGCTTTCTTT. Translated, it gives CASSRDRNTEAFF.

This chain uses TRBV7-9 with TRBJ2-7, with 11 bases lining up with TRBD1. J gave up 3 bases and V 5 bases, and 12 bases lay outside the gene matches. Looked up from germline, CDR1 is SEHNR and CDR2 is FQNEAQ (reference sequence). The CDR3 spans 17 residues. The CDR3 nucleotides are TGTGCCAGCAGCCACGGACAGGGGGCGGGAGGAATCTACGAGCAGTACTTC. Amino acids: CASSHGQGAGGIYEQYF. The full variable domain, with the rest looked up from reference TRBV7-9 and TRBJ2-7, is DTGVSQNPRHKITKRGQNVTFRCDPISEHNRLYWYRQTLGQGPEFLTYFQNEAQLEKSRLLSDRFSAERPKGSFSTLEIQRTEQGDSAMYLCASSHGQGAGGIYEQYFGPGTRLTVT.

V usage is TRBV12-3 or TRBV12-4 and J usage is TRBJ2-2; 8 bases match TRBD1. The CDR3 covers 16 residues. V shed 4 bases and J 0 bases; nucleotides not matched to a gene: 4. CDR3 amino acids: CASSSTGAANTGELFF. The DNA for the CDR3 is TGTGCCAGCAGTTCGACAGGGGCCGCGAACACCGGGGAGCTGTTTTTT.

CDR3 protein: CASSEFGVGNQPQHF. CDR3 DNA: TGCGCCAGCAGTGAGTTTGGGGTAGGCAATCAGCCCCAGCATTTT. V gene TRBV10-2 combines with J gene TRBJ1-5; D gene ambiguous. Germline CDR1 and CDR2: WSHSY and SAAADI. Trimming shortened V by 1 base and J by 2 bases, and 9 bases separated the two germline ends. CDR3 length equals 15 residues.

This sequence joins TRBV24-1 and TRBJ1-1; weak D call: TRBD1 (6 bases). Trimming cost V 7 bases and J 3 bases, with 11 bases left between them. The CDR3 loop spans 13 amino acids. Germline V gene sequence: CDR1 KGHDR, CDR2 SFDVKD. The DNA for the CDR3 is TGTGCCACCAGGGGAGGGGGGCACACTGAAGCTTTCTTT. Amino acids: CATRGGGHTEAFF.

This clonotype showed up many times. The V call is TRBV4-1, the J call TRBJ2-3, with TRBD1 as a possible D gene (6 bases). The CDR3 length is 15 residues. Trimming shortened V by 4 bases and J by 0 bases, and 11 bases separated the two germline ends. Germline loops: CDR1 MGHRA, CDR2 YSYEKL. DNA for the CDR3: TGCGCCAGCAGCCGGAGGACAGATAGCACAGATACGCAGTATTTT. Protein product: CASSRRTDSTDTQYF.

This clonotype was seen ten or more times. This may arise from a read error, as a much more abundant clone is one base away. The chain links TRBV29-1 to TRBJ2-3; TRBD1 might be the D (5 bases). The CDR3 totals 13 residues. The V end lost 6 bases, the J end lost 4 bases, and 14 bases lay between the germline ends. In germline, CDR1 is SQVTM, CDR2 ANQGSEA. CDR3 in amino acids: CSVLSRVPDTQYF. As DNA, the CDR3 is TGCAGCGTCCTGAGCAGGGTTCCAGATACGCAGTATTTT.

This clonotype showed up many times. The chain joins TRBV28 to TRBJ2-2; the D gene is possibly TRBD2 (6 bases). The CDR3 runs 11 residues. V gave up 8 bases and J gave up 6 bases, with 7 bases separating them. CDR1 MDHEN and CDR2 SYDVKM come from the germline V gene. The CDR3 protein is CASGRSGELFF. The CDR3 nucleotides are TGTGCCAGCGGGAGGTCCGGGGAGCTGTTTTTT. Filled out from reference TRBV28 and TRBJ2-2, the complete variable domain reads DVKVTQSSRYLVKRTGEKVFLECVQDMDHENMFWYRQDPGLGLRLIYFSYDVKMKEKGDIPEGYSVSREKKERFSLILESASTNQTSMYLCASGRSGELFFGEGSRLTVL.

Ten or more counts support this clonotype. This chain links TRBV7-4 with TRBJ1-1, with a possible D match to TRBD1 (5 bases). Trimming took off 1 base at V and 8 bases at J, with 26 bases between the two ends. Looked up from germline, CDR1 is SGHVT and CDR2 is SQSDAQ. This CDR3 region has 18 residues. For the CDR3, the DNA is TGTGCCAGCAGCTTAGGGGCCCTGGGGCGGGTTCCAAGGGCGGAAGCTTTCTTT. It codes for CASSLGALGRVPRAEAFF. Full variable domain (outside the CDR3, taken from reference TRBV7-4 and TRBJ1-1): GAGVSQSPRYKVAKRGRDVALRCDSISGHVTLYWYRQTLGQGSEVLTYSQSDAQRDKSGRPSGRFSAERPERSVSTLKIQRTEQGDSAVYLCASSLGALGRVPRAEAFFGQGTRLTVV.

This clonotype was seen at least ten times. The chain recombines TRBV7-3 with TRBJ2-3; D gene ambiguous. The CDR3 extends over 14 amino acids. Trimming left V 5 bases short and J 0 bases short, with 9 bases between. Germline-derived CDR1 and CDR2 are SGHTA and FQGTGA. CDR3 residues: CASSALGSTDTQYF. The CDR3 DNA reads TGTGCCAGCAGCGCTCTAGGAAGCACAGATACGCAGTATTTT.

This clonotype was counted at least ten times. The chain employs TRBV29-1 and TRBJ1-5; D perhaps matches TRBD1 (5 bases). The CDR3 has 13 amino acids. V lost 5 bases, J lost 8 bases, and 16 bases lay in between. Germline lookup yields CDR1 SQVTM and CDR2 ANQGSEA. CDR3 DNA: TGCAGCGTTACTCGGGGGGTTTCGGAGCCCCAGCATTTT. It specifies CSVTRGVSEPQHF.

This clonotype was found many times. This CDR3 is CASTNPRDRGRETQYF. The CDR3 nucleotides are TGTGCCAGCACCAACCCCCGAGACAGGGGACGAGAGACCCAGTACTTC. The genes are TRBV6-2 or TRBV6-3 and TRBJ2-5, with TRBD1 matching over 8 bases. There are 16 residues in the CDR3. V was clipped by 7 bases and J by 4 bases; unmatched bases: 14. The V gene's germline CDR1 is MNHEY and CDR2 SVGEGT.

This clonotype was counted a few times. A much larger clone lies a single base off, so this may be a read error. The J gene is TRBJ2-2, the V gene TRBV6-1; a weak D match, TRBD2 (6 bases). The CDR3 sequence is 16 residues long. Germline assignment: CDR1 MNHNS and CDR2 SASEGT. Here the CDR3 reads CASKNTADGGTGGLFF. Here the CDR3 DNA reads TGTGCCAGCAAGAACACCGCGGACGGCGGGACCGGGGGGCTGTTTTTT.

A word on this clonotype: The limits of the CDR3 on the DNA are not certain, so only TCRdb's listed CDR3 is given. The chain uses TRBV13 and TRBJ2-7; the D segment call TRBD1 is taken from the table without a DNA check. The germline V gene encodes CDR1 PRHDT and CDR2 FYEKMQ (reference sequence). The CDR3 totals 20 residues, both ends included. CDR3 amino acids: CASSFYICSAAGGQGLEQYF.

CDR3 in amino acids: CASSQDMTNNSPLHF. The CDR3 nucleotides read TGTGCCAGCAGCCAAGATATGACCAATAATTCACCCCTCCACTTT. The V and J genes are TRBV14 and TRBJ1-6, with D unresolved. The V gene lost 0 bases and the J gene lost 5 bases, with 8 bases spanning the gap. This CDR3 has 15 residues. CDR1 and CDR2 from the germline V gene are SGHDN and FVKESK.

In this sample, this clonotype turned up many times. This chain uses TRBV11-2 with TRBJ2-5; D gene uncertain. The V end was cut by 1 base, the J end by 4 bases, with 16 bases between. The germline V gene has CDR1 SGHAT and CDR2 FQNNGV. The CDR3 runs 16 residues. CDR3 bases: TGTGCCAGCAGCTTAGTAGGTGGGCAGAAGGGAGAGACCCAGTACTTC. This sequence encodes CASSLVGGQKGETQYF.

The chain joins TRBV20-1 to TRBJ2-7; 8 bases map to TRBD1. The CDR3 runs 14 residues. CDR1 is DFQATT, CDR2 SNEGSKA, per germline (reference sequence). V trimming: 6 bases; J trimming: 3 bases; junction bases outside the gene matches: 10. DNA for the CDR3: TGCAGTGCCATACCCCGGACAGGGTACTACGAGCAGTACTTC. The encoded protein is CSAIPRTGYYEQYF.

The V gene is TRBV10-3, the J gene TRBJ1-2; D uncertain. Germline V gives CDR1 ENHRY, CDR2 SYGVKD. With 11 bases removed from V and 7 bases from J, the gap between germline ends came to 17 bases. The CDR3 consists of 12 residues. The CDR3 nucleotides read TGTGCCGCCGGGCCGCCGGGAGGTGGCTACACCTTC. Translating gives CAAGPPGGGYTF.

In the case of this clonotype: The CDR3 carries no conserved terminal phenylalanine or tryptophan, so it likely arises from a read error. The DNA is left out, because the CDR3 cannot be placed on it with certainty; the CDR3 is given as TCRdb lists it. The J gene is TRBJ2-1, the V gene TRBV29-1; the table gives TRBD2 as D, unverified against the DNA. CDR1 is SQVTM and CDR2 is ANQGSEA in the germline V gene. The CDR3 adds up to 10 amino acids, both ends counted. CDR3 amino acids: CSVALGGELT.

Remarks on this clonotype: Here the CDR3 omits its conserved ending phenylalanine or tryptophan, so a read error is the likely source. This chain uses TRBV5-6 with TRBJ1-1, with 7 bases fitting TRBD1. The CDR3 consists of 14 residues. Germline V CDR1 and CDR2: SGHDT, YYEEEE. J gave up 8 bases and V 4 bases, and 11 bases lay outside the gene matches. The CDR3 bases are TGTGCCAGCAGCCTGGGGACAGCAACCAAGGAAGCTTTCCTT. Translating it yields CASSLGTATKEAFL.

As DNA, the CDR3 is TGCGCCAGCAGTGAGTCGGTCCCTATCGGGGATGGCTACACCTTC. Translated: CASSESVPIGDGYTF. This chain joins TRBV10-2 and TRBJ1-2; D unclear. The germline V gene encodes CDR1 WSHSY and CDR2 SAAADI. The CDR3 totals 15 residues. Trimming pared 0 bases from V and 6 bases from J, leaving 14 bases between.

With regard to this clonotype: This clone may be a read error of a much larger clone one base away. This chain connects TRBV5-1 to TRBJ2-7, with D possibly TRBD2 on 7 matching bases. CDR3 size: 16 residues. Germline lookup yields CDR1 SGHRS and CDR2 YFSETQ. V lost 4 bases to trimming and J lost 3 bases, with 20 bases between them. CDR3: CASSLTRGTIDYEQYF. DNA for the CDR3: TGCGCCAGCAGCCTAACGCGGGGGACAATTGACTACGAGCAGTACTTC.

This clonotype was counted a few times. The V call is TRBV7-3, the J call TRBJ1-1, with D perhaps TRBD1 (5 bases). This CDR3 contains 13 residues. Looked up from germline, CDR1 is SGHTA and CDR2 is FQGTGA. V was trimmed by 6 bases and J by 5 bases, leaving 13 bases between them. The CDR3 loop is CASSPGWGTEAFF. DNA for the CDR3: TGTGCCAGCAGTCCTGGATGGGGGACTGAAGCTTTCTTT.